The clone carrying this T cell receptor (beta chain) turned up a few times. Its matching antigen is unknown. Amplification used 60 Vbeta primers and 13 Jbeta primers. TCRdb keeps only in-frame clones here, not all; method: immunoSEQ multiplex PCR. The repertoire holds approximately 100,000 clones, approximately 80% seen once, with 9.5% to 12% in the top ten. Participants comprised healthy donors of bone marrow. The data belong to a study of cytomegalovirus exposure and HLA in healthy donors. Overall study findings and caveats: Several of the most significant clusters were apparently associated with common viral pathogens in a later analysis. TCR beta V- and J-gene trimming, according to a later analysis, was linked to a missense DCLRE1C variant. Through in vitro validation, a few CMV-associated chains were shown to be specific for CMV antigens.

The V gene end was trimmed by 0 bases and the J gene end by 3 bases; junction bases not matched to a gene: 4. Per the germline V gene, CDR1 is MDHEN and CDR2 is SYDVKM. The CDR3 sequence is 16 residues long. The chain links TRBV28 to TRBJ2-3; 9 bases map to TRBD2. This clonotype originated in a man aged 40-50 years in good health and CMV-seropositive. The material sequenced was PBMCs. The chain's CDR3 is CASSLWSGGRTDTQYF. The CDR3 DNA follows: TGTGCCAGCAGTTTATGGAGCGGGGGGAGGACAGATACGCAGTATTTT.